The clone carrying this T cell receptor (beta chain) was counted a single time. Its antigen is not known. Other nucleotide sequences in the sample specify the same CDR3. Sequencing used immunoSEQ multiplex PCR; TCRdb keeps in-frame clones, though not all of them. Seen here are around 1.6 million clones, 98% observed once, and the top ten hold about 0.45%. This specimen comes from a study of shared clonotypes between healthy human individuals. Study-level results: Rarefaction indicated that sorted-subset sequencing remained incomplete although depth was large.

The germline gives CDR1 KGHSH, CDR2 LQKENI. This CDR3 has 14 residues. With 3 bases removed from V and 4 bases from J, the gap between germline ends came to 9 bases. Researchers partitioned CD4+ cells into CD45RA+ naive and CD45RA-negative memory subsets. The chain uses TRBV18 and TRBJ2-2; no clear D. The sample was naive CD4+ T cells sorted from blood. Indicated subset: CD45RA+ positively selected. The receptor was derived from a man aged 30 to 45 in good health. CDR3 in amino acids: CASSPGQRTGELFF. The CDR3 bases are TGTGCCAGCTCACCTGGGCAGCGCACCGGGGAGCTGTTTTTT. The variable domain in full, with the rest retrieved from reference TRBV18 and TRBJ2-2, is NAGVMQNPRHLVRRRGQEARLRCSPMKGHSHVYWYRQLPEEGLKFMVYLQKENIIDESGMPKERFSAEFPKEGPSILRIQQVVRGDSAAYFCASSPGQRTGELFFGEGSRLTVL.